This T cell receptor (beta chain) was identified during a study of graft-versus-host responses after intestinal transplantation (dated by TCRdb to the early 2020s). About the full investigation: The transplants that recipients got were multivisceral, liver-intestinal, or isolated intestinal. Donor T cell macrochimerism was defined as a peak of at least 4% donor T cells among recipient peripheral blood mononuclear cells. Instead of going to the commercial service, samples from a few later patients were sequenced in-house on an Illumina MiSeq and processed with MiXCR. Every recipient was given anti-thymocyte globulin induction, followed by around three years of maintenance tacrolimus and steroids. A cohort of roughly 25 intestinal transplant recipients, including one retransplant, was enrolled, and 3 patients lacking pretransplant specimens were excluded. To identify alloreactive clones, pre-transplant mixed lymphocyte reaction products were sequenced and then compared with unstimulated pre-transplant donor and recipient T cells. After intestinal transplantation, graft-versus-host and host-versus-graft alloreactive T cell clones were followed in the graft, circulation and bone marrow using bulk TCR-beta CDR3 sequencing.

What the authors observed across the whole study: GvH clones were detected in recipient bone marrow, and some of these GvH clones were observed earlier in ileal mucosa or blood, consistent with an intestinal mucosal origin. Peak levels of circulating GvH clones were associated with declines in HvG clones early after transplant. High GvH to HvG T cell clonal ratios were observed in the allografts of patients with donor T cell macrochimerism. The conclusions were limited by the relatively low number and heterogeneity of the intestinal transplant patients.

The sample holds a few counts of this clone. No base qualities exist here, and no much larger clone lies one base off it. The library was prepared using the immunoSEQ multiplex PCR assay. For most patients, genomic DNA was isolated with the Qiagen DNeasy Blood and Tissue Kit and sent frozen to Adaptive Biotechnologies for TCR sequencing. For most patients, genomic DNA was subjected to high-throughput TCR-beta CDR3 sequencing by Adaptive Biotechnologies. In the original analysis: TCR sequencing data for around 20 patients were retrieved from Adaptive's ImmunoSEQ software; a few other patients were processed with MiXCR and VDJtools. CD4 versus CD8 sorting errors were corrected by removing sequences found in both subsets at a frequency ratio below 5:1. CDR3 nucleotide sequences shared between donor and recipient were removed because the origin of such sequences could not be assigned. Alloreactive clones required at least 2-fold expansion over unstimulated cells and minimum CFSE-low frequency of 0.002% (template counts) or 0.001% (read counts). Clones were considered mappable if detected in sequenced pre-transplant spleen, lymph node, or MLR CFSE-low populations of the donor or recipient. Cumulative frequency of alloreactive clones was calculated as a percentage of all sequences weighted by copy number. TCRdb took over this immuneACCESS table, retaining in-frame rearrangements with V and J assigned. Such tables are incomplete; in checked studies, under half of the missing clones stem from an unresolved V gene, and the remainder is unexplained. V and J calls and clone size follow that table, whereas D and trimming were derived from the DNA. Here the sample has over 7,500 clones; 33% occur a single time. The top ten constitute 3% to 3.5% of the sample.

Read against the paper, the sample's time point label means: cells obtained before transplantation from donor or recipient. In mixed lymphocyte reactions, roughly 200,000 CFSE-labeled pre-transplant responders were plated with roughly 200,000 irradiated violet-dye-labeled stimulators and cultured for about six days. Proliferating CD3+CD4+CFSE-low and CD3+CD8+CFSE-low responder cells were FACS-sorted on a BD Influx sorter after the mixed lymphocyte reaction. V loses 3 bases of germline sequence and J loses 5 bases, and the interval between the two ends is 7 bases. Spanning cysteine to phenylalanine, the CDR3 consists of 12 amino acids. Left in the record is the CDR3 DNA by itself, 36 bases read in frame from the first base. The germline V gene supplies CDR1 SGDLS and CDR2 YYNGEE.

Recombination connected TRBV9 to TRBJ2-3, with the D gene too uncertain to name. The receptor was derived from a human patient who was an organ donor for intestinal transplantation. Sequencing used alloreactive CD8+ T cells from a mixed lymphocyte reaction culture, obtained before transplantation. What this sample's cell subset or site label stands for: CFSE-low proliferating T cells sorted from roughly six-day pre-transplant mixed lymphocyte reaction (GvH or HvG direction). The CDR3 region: CASSGPGDTQYF. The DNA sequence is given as TGTGCCAGCAGCGGCCCGGGAGATACGCAGTATTTT.